What follows describes a single T cell receptor (beta chain). Its antigen has not been determined. Within one base of it there is no much larger clone, and no base qualities were kept. The time point label for this specimen denotes: baseline before first vaccination. Vaccinee samples were obtained from the UK trials COV001 and COV002, which included a single-blind randomized controlled phase 2/3 trial of AZD1222 (ChAdOx1 nCoV-19) in healthy adults. For TCRbeta chain sequencing, PBMC samples from trial participants were taken at day 0 and at day 28 after the second dose. This specimen comes from a study of T cell responses to AZD1222 COVID-19 vaccine (dated by TCRdb to the early 2020s). In the study overall: AZD1222 recipients whose second dose came at about 4 weeks and those whose second dose came at about 12 weeks were combined into one group, since spike-specific TCR depth and breadth did not differ between the two schedules. Trial participants were enrolled into age subgroups of 18-55, 56-69 and 70-plus years, which contained around 150, 28 and 57 TCR-sequenced participants, respectively. A total of about 240 trial participants underwent TCR sequencing, of whom approximately 210 received two doses of AZD1222 and roughly 25 received two doses of the MenACWY control vaccine. The full study reports these points: Reportedly, close to half of the unique spike-specific TCRs recognized epitopes lying outside the regions that are mutated in the B.1.351 and B.1.1.7 variants. The whole spike protein was spanned by vaccine-associated CD4 TCRs, and dominant responses were seen in regions 160-218 and 743-854. The 56-69-year group was small, and its depth increase did not reach significance, likely because of low power. Only five or six AZD1222 recipients were SARS-CoV-2 seropositive at baseline, limiting conclusions about previously exposed vaccinees. After two AZD1222 doses, both the breadth and the depth of spike-specific TCRs were significantly higher than at day 0 and than in MenACWY recipients. No day 14 peak-response samples were available, so repertoires were characterized only after the peak T cell response. Participants were mostly white British and included more females than males, and it was suggested by the authors that clonal diversity may have been underestimated.

The CDR3 measures 14 amino acids from cysteine to phenylalanine. Only the CDR3 DNA stays, 42 bases, in frame from base 1. V loses 6 bases at its end and J loses 4 bases; junction bases beyond the gene matches: 8. According to the germline V gene, CDR1 reads SNHLY and CDR2 reads FYNNEI. The CDR3 regions of human TCRbeta chains were analyzed by immunosequencing. From the authors' description of their analysis: TCRs in the repertoires were compared against a reference library of SARS-CoV-2-specific TCRs that had been generated with the MIRA antigen-specificity platform. Breadth was defined as the fraction of unique TCRs that were SARS-CoV-2-associated, and depth was defined as the fraction of total T cells that were SARS-CoV-2-associated. Using the MIRA data, every spike-specific TCR was mapped to the spike region that the TCR reacted to and assigned to either a CD4 or a CD8 class. Log10-transformed breadth and depth values were compared by one-way ANOVA with Sidak's multiple comparisons tests. Here the immuneACCESS table is served through TCRdb, limited to in-frame sequences with V and J called. Missing clones are a known gap in these copies; in checked studies unresolved V genes cover under half, and the rest lacks a known reason. V and J calls plus clone size are reproduced from that table; the DNA served to infer D and trimming. Across this sample there are roughly 150,000 clones, with roughly 92% seen only once. Of the sample, about 1.6% falls within the top ten clones.

The specimen comprised peripheral blood, sampled on day 0 of AZD1222 vaccination. The chain links TRBV2 with TRBJ1-2; TRBD1 aligns with 7 central bases. This TCR came from an adult in good health. The CDR3 region reads CASSLSDRVYGYTF. The DNA is as follows: TGTGCCAGCAGCTTATCCGACAGGGTCTATGGCTACACCTTC. With the rest looked up from the reference TRBV2 and TRBJ1-2 genes rather than sequenced, the full variable domain is EPEVTQTPSHQVTQMGQEVILRCVPISNHLYFYWYRQILGQKVEFLVSFYNNEISEKSEIFDDQFSVERPDGSNFTLKIRSTKLEDSAMYFCASSLSDRVYGYTFGSGTRLTVV.